This is a list of T cell receptor beta chains from one sample in a study of blood T cell repertoires in COVID-19. The data were produced by immunoSEQ multiplex PCR, yet TCRdb's version contains in-frame clones alone and is incomplete. The sample includes about 260,000 clones, approximately 87% of them seen just once. Sequencing input: peripheral blood. The receptor source for this set is a middle-aged woman who had recovered from COVID-19. Both conserved end residues are part of each CDR3. A D gene is named only where the DNA matches it firmly. Some rows mark clone size as missing; the rest say once, few, many or name a class of expanded clone.

.,TRBD1,TRBV9,15,TRBJ2-1,CASSVVQGATNEQFF,TGTGCCAGCAGCGTAGTACAGGGGGCAACGAATGAGCAGTTCTTC
.,.,TRBV5-4,16,TRBJ2-6,CASSSLYGSGANVLTF,TGTGCCAGCAGCTCCCTATACGGCTCTGGGGCCAACGTCCTGACTTTC
.,TRBD1,TRBV19,12,TRBJ1-2,CASSAETGAGHF,TGTGCCAGTAGTGCAGAGACAGGGGCCGGCCACTTC
.,.,TRBV5-5,15,TRBJ1-1,CASTLEDYEGTEAFF,TGTGCCAGCACACTGGAGGATTATGAGGGAACTGAAGCTTTCTTT
.,.,TRBV12-3/TRBV12-4,13,TRBJ1-3,CASKQYSGNTIYF,TGTGCCAGCAAACAGTACTCTGGAAACACCATATATTTT
.,.,TRBV10-2,16,TRBJ1-2,CASSDGGTVRRYGYTF,TGCGCCAGCAGTGATGGGGGGACGGTCCGTCGCTATGGCTACACCTTC
.,TRBD1,TRBV5-1,16,TRBJ1-5,CASSLEGTGGYQPQHF,TGCGCCAGCAGCTTGGAAGGGACAGGGGGCTATCAGCCCCAGCATTTT
.,TRBD1,TRBV5-5,15,TRBJ1-1,CASSLGGQGITEAFF,TGTGCCAGCAGCTTGGGAGGACAGGGGATCACTGAAGCTTTCTTT
.,TRBD1,TRBV27,15,TRBJ1-5,CASSPDEGANQPQHF,TGTGCCAGCAGCCCGGACGAGGGGGCGAATCAGCCCCAGCATTTT
.,.,TRBV7-6,15,TRBJ2-1,CASSFQVEGDNEQFF,TGTGCCAGCAGCTTCCAGGTTGAGGGGGACAATGAGCAGTTCTTC
.,.,TRBV25-1,12,TRBJ2-5,CASSAEQGTQYF,TGTGCCAGCAGTGCCGAACAGGGGACCCAGTACTTC
.,.,TRBV5-6,13,TRBJ1-2,CASSFQGNYGYTF,TGTGCCAGCAGCTTTCAGGGGAACTATGGCTACACCTTC
.,TRBD1,TRBV5-8,15,TRBJ2-5,CASSLGTGAQETQYF,TGTGCCAGCAGCTTGGGGACAGGGGCACAAGAGACCCAGTACTTC
once,.,TRBV6-5,16,TRBJ1-1,CASSYWGLPTNTEAFF,TGTGCCAGCAGTTATTGGGGCCTACCTACGAACACTGAAGCTTTCTTT
.,TRBD2,TRBV27,16,TRBJ2-3,CASSSSAGEHGDTQYF,TGTGCCAGCAGTTCCTCAGCGGGGGAACATGGAGATACGCAGTATTTT
.,TRBD2,TRBV19,15,TRBJ2-7,CASSILLAGGYEQYF,TGTGCCAGTAGTATACTCCTAGCGGGGGGCTACGAGCAGTACTTC
once,.,TRBV27,14,TRBJ2-5,CASSLIPGMETQYF,TGTGCCAGCAGTTTAATCCCAGGGATGGAGACCCAGTACTTC
.,TRBD2,TRBV7-8,18,TRBJ2-3,CASSLPGLAGSGTDTQYF,TGTGCCAGCAGCTTACCGGGACTAGCGGGGTCTGGCACAGATACGCAGTATTTT
once,TRBD1,TRBV7-2,16,TRBJ1-1,CASSPWGQGANTEAFF,TGTGCCAGCAGCCCTTGGGGACAGGGGGCGAATACTGAAGCTTTCTTT
.,.,TRBV5-4,19,TRBJ2-1,CASSSPPTGRGHGYNEQFF,TGTGCCAGCAGCTCCCCCCCAACTGGTAGAGGACACGGGTACAATGAGCAGTTCTTC
.,.,TRBV11-2,14,TRBJ1-6,CASSFGLGDSPLHF,TGTGCCAGCAGCTTTGGTTTGGGAGATTCACCCCTCCACTTT
.,.,TRBV5-1,12,TRBJ2-5,CASSLQWETQYF,TGCGCCAGCAGCTTGCAGTGGGAGACCCAGTACTTC
.,TRBD1,TRBV10-2,14,TRBJ1-3,CASRGGDRGNTIYF,TGCGCCAGCAGGGGAGGGGACAGGGGGAACACCATATATTTT
few,.,TRBV7-9,14,TRBJ2-5,CASSYPSGRETQYF,TGTGCCAGCAGCTACCCCTCGGGGAGAGAGACCCAGTACTTC
.,.,TRBV5-6,15,TRBJ1-3,CASSLGPFGGNTIYF,TGTGCCAGCAGCTTGGGTCCCTTCGGTGGAAACACCATATATTTT
few,TRBD1,TRBV10-2,14,TRBJ2-1,CASRQGDSYNEQFF,TGCGCCAGCAGACAGGGGGACTCCTACAATGAGCAGTTCTTC
.,TRBD1,TRBV2,13,TRBJ1-5,CASSGTGNQPQHF,TGTGCCAGCAGTGGGACAGGGAATCAGCCCCAGCATTTT
.,TRBD2,TRBV19,17,TRBJ2-2,CASSRLAGILNTGELFF,TGTGCCAGTAGTCGCCTAGCGGGGATTCTAAACACCGGGGAGCTGTTTTTT
.,.,TRBV18,16,TRBJ2-2,CASSPPGARDTGELFF,TGTGCCAGCTCACCACCGGGGGCCCGGGATACCGGGGAGCTGTTTTTT
.,TRBD1,TRBV27,14,TRBJ1-2,CASSLGTGTYGYTF,TGTGCCAGCAGTTTGGGGACAGGGACCTATGGCTACACCTTC
.,TRBD2,TRBV27,14,TRBJ2-7,CASSSGLAGYEQYF,TGTGCCAGCAGTTCCGGACTAGCGGGCTACGAGCAGTACTTC
.,TRBD2,TRBV6-2/TRBV6-3,15,TRBJ2-7,CASSYTLAGIYEQYF,TGTGCCAGCAGTTACACCCTAGCGGGGATATACGAGCAGTACTTC
.,.,TRBV7-9,17,TRBJ2-2,CASSLEGTLLFGGELFF,TGTGCCAGCAGCTTAGAAGGGACACTATTGTTTGGCGGGGAGCTGTTTTTT
.,.,TRBV5-1,15,TRBJ2-1,CASSLGGLSYNEQFF,TGCGCCAGCAGCTTGGGGGGCCTTTCCTACAATGAGCAGTTCTTC
.,TRBD1,TRBV6-6,14,TRBJ2-7,CASSSATGGLEQYF,TGTGCCAGCAGTTCTGCCACAGGGGGCTTAGAGCAGTACTTC
once,TRBD1,TRBV7-9,16,TRBJ2-1,CASSFTTGVHYNEQFF,TGTGCCAGCAGCTTCACAACAGGGGTACACTACAATGAGCAGTTCTTC
.,.,TRBV2,13,TRBJ2-3,CASLSGGGDTQYF,TGTGCCAGCTTATCGGGGGGCGGAGATACGCAGTATTTT
.,.,TRBV11-2,14,TRBJ1-2,CASSLQGGFNGYTF,TGTGCCAGCAGCTTGCAGGGAGGTTTTAATGGCTACACCTTC
few,.,TRBV27,13,TRBJ1-2,CASSQTANYGYTF,TGTGCCAGCAGCCAGACAGCGAACTATGGCTACACCTTC
.,.,TRBV29-1,10,TRBJ1-2,CSVDSRAATF,TGCAGCGTTGACTCCAGGGCGGCCACCTTC
.,TRBD1,TRBV9,16,TRBJ1-6,CASGDRDSSYNSPLHF,TGTGCCAGCGGGGACAGGGACAGCTCCTATAATTCACCCCTCCACTTT
.,.,TRBV9,15,TRBJ1-3,CASSVDGLSGNTIYF,TGTGCCAGCAGCGTCGACGGACTCTCTGGAAACACCATATATTTT
.,.,TRBV10-3,13,TRBJ1-1,CAISRGEDTEAFF,TGTGCCATCAGCCGGGGGGAGGACACTGAAGCTTTCTTT